This TCR beta chain appears in the sequencing data of a study of blood T cell repertoires in COVID-19. In the study's own analysis: Cell counts per sample came from amplifying reference gene primers. Sequencing was performed with immunoSEQ multiplex PCR; in TCRdb, only in-frame clones are kept and a portion is missing. That table supplies the V and J calls and clone size; D and trimming were determined from the DNA. The profile covers approximately 330,000 clones, with about nine tenths appearing a single time and more than 9% taken by the ten largest. Enrollees, about 18 to 89 years old, lived in 20 to 25 US areas. Recovery meant two consecutive negative NP/OP PCR tests, professional clearance, or resolved symptoms. Trimming removed 4 bases from V and 5 bases from J; junction bases left unmatched: 5. CDR1 and CDR2 from the germline V gene are SGHTA and FQGNSA. The CDR3 is 14 residues long.

The sample comprised PBMCs or T cells enriched from blood (not recorded which). The sequence was collected from a woman in her 30s who had recovered from COVID-19. The chain is built from TRBV7-2 and TRBJ1-2; TRBD1 aligns across 9 bases. The chain's CDR3 is CASSYPDRGYGYTF. CDR3 DNA: TGTGCCAGCAGCTATCCGGACAGGGGATATGGCTACACCTTC.